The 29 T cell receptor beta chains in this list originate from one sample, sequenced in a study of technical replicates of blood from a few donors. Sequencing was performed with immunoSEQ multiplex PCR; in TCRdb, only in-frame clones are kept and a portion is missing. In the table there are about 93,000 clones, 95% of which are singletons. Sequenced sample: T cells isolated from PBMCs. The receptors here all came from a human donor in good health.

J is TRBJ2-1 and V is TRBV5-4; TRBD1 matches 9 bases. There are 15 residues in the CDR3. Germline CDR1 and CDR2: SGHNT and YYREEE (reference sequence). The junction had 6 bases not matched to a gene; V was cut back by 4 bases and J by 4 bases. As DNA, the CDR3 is TGTGCCAGCAGCCCCCGGGACAGGGCTTACAATGAGCAGTTCTTC. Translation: CASSPRDRAYNEQFF.

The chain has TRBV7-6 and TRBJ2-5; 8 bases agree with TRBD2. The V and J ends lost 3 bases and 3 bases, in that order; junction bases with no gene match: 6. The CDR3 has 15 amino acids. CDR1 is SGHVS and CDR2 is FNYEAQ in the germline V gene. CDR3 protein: CASSFVTSGKETQYF. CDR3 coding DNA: TGTGCCAGCAGCTTCGTAACTAGCGGCAAAGAGACCCAGTACTTC.

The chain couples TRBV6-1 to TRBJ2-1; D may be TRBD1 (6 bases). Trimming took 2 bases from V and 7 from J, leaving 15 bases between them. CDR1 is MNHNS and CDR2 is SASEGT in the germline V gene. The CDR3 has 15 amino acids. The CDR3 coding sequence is TGTGCCAGCAGTGAACGGGACCTTAGGGGGAATGAGCAGTTCTTC. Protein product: CASSERDLRGNEQFF.

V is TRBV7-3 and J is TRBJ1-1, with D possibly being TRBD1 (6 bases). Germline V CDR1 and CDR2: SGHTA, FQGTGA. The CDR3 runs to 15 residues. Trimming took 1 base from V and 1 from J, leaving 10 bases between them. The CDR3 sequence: CASSLKGGSNTEAFF. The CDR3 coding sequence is TGTGCCAGCAGCTTAAAAGGGGGTTCGAACACTGAAGCTTTCTTT.

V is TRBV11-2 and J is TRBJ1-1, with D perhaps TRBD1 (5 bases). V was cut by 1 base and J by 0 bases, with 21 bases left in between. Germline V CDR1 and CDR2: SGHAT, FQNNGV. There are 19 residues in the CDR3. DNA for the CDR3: TGTGCCAGCAGCTTAGTGATCCCACCAGGGAGGGGAATGAACACTGAAGCTTTCTTT. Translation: CASSLVIPPGRGMNTEAFF.

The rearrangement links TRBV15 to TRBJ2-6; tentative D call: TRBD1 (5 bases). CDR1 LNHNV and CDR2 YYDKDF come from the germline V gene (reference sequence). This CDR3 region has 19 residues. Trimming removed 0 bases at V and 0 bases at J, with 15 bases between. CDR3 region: CATSRDWPPTGSGANVLTF. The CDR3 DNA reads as TGTGCCACCAGCAGAGATTGGCCGCCAACAGGCTCTGGGGCCAACGTCCTGACTTTC.

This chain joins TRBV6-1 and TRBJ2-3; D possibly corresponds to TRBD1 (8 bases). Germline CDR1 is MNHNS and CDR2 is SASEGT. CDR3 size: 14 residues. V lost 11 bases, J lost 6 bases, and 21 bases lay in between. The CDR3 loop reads CAGRDRRSGDTQYF. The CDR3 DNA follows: TGTGCCGGGAGGGACAGGCGAAGCGGGGATACGCAGTATTTT.

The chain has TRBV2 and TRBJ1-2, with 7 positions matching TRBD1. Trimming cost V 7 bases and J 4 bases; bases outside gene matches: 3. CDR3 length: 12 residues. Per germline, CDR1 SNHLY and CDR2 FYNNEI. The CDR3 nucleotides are TGTGCCAGCACAGGGGGAGGCTATGGCTACACCTTC. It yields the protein CASTGGGYGYTF.

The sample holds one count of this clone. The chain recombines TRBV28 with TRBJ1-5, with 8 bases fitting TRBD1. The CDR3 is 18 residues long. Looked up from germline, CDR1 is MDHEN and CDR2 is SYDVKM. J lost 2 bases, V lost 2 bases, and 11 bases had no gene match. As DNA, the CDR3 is TGTGCCAGCAGTTTAACAGGGGGACTTTACAACGGCAATCAGCCCCAGCATTTT. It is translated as CASSLTGGLYNGNQPQHF. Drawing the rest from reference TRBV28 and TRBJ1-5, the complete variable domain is DVKVTQSSRYLVKRTGEKVFLECVQDMDHENMFWYRQDPGLGLRLIYFSYDVKMKEKGDIPEGYSVSREKKERFSLILESASTNQTSMYLCASSLTGGLYNGNQPQHFGDGTRLSIL.

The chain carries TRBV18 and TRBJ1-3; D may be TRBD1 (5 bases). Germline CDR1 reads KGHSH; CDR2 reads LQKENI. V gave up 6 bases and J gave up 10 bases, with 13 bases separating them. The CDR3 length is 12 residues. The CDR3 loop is CASSPLGGTIYF. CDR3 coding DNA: TGTGCCAGCTCGCCCCTCGGGGGGACCATATATTTT.

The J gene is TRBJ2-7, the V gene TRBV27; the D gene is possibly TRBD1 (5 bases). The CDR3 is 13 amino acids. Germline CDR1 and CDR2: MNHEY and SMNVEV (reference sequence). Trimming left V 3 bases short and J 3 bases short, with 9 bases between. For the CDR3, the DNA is TGTGCCAGCAGTTTGGGGCAAAACTACGAGCAGTACTTC. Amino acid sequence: CASSLGQNYEQYF.

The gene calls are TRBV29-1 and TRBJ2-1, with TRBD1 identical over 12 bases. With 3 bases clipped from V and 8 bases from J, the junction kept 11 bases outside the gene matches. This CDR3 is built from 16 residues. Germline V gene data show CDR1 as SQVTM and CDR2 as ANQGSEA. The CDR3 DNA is TGCAGCGTTGAGCTGACCGGGACAGGGGGCATGCATGAGCAGTTCTTC. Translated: CSVELTGTGGMHEQFF.

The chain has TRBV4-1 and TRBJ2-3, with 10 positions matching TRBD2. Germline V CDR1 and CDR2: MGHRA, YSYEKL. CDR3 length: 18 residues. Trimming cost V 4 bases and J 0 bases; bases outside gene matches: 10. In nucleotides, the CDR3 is TGCGCCAGCAGCCCTCAGGGGGGGACTAGCGTAAGCACAGATACGCAGTATTTT. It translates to CASSPQGGTSVSTDTQYF.

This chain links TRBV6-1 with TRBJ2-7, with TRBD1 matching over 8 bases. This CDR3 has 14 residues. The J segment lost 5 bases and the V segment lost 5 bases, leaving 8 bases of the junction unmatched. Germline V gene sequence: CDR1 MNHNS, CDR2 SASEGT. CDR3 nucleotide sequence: TGTGCCAGCAGTCCGGGACAGGTATACCACGAGCAGTACTTC. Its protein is CASSPGQVYHEQYF.

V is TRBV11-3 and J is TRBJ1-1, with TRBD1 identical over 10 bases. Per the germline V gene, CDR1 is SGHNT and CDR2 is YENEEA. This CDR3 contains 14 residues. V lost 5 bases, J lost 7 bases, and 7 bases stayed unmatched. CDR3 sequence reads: CASSPRTGGNEAFF. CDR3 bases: TGTGCCAGCAGCCCGAGGACAGGGGGGAATGAAGCTTTCTTT.

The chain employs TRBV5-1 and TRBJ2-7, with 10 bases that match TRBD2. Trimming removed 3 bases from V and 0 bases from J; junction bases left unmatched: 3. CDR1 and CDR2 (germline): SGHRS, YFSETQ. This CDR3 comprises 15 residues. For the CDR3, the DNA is TGCGCCAGCAGCTGGACTAGCGGTGACTCCTACGAGCAGTACTTC. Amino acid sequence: CASSWTSGDSYEQYF.

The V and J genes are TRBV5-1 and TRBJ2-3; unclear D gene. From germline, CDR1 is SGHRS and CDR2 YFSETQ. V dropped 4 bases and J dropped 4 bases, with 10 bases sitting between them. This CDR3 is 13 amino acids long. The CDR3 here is CASSPRWADTQYF. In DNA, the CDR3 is TGCGCCAGCAGCCCGAGGTGGGCAGATACGCAGTATTTT.

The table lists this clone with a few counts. The CDR3 DNA is TGTGCCAGCAGCCGGGGGACAGCCAAAGCTTTCTTT. The encoded protein is CASSRGTAKAFF. V usage is TRBV5-6 and J usage is TRBJ1-1; 7 nucleotides agree with TRBD1. The CDR3 contains 12 residues. CDR1 and CDR2 from the germline V gene are SGHDT and YYEEEE. V lost 4 bases, J lost 9 bases, and 6 bases stayed unmatched.

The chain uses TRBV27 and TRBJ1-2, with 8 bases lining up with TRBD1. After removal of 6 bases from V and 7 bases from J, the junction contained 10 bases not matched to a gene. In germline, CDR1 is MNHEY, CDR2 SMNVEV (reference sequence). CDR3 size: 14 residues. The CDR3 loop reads CASSYDRGSGGYTF. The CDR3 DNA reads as TGTGCCAGCAGCTACGACAGGGGTTCGGGTGGCTACACCTTC.

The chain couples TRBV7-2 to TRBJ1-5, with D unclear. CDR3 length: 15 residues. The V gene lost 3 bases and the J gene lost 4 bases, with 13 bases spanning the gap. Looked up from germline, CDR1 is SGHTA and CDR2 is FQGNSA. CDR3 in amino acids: CASSFLSEINQPQHF. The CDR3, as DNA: TGTGCCAGCAGCTTCCTCAGCGAGATTAATCAGCCCCAGCATTTT.

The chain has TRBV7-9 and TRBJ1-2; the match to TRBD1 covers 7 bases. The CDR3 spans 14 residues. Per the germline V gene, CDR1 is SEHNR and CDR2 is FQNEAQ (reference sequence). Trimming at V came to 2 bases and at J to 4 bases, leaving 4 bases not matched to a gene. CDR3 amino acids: CASSLLGQVYGYTF. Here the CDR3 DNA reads TGTGCCAGCAGCTTATTAGGACAGGTCTATGGCTACACCTTC.

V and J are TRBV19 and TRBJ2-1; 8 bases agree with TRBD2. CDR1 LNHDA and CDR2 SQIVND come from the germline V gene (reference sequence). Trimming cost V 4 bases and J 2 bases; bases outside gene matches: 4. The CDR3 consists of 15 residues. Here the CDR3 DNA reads TGTGCCAGTAGTAGGACTAGCACTCCCTACAATGAGCAGTTCTTC. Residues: CASSRTSTPYNEQFF. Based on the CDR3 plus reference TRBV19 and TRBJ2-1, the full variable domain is DGGITQSPKYLFRKEGQNVTLSCEQNLNHDAMYWYRQDPGQGLRLIYYSQIVNDFQKGDIAEGYSVSREKKESFPLTVTSAQKNPTAFYLCASSRTSTPYNEQFFGPGTRLTVL.

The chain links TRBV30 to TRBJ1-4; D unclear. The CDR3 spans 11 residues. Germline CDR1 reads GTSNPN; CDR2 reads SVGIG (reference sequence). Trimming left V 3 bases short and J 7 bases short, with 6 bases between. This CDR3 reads CAWRDFEKLFF. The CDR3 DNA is TGTGCCTGGAGGGACTTTGAAAAACTGTTTTTT. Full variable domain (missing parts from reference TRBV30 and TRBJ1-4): SQTIHQWPATLVQPVGSPLSLECTVEGTSNPNLYWYRQAAGRGLQLLFYSVGIGQISSEVPQNLSASRPQDRQFILSSKKLLLSDSGFYLCAWRDFEKLFFGSGTQLSVL.

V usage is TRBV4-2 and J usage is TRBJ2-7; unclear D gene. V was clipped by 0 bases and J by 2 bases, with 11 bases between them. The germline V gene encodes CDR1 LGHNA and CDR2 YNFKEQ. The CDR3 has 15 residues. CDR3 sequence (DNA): TGTGCCAGCAGCCAAGATGAGGTAATAACCTACGAGCAGTACTTC. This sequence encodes CASSQDEVITYEQYF.

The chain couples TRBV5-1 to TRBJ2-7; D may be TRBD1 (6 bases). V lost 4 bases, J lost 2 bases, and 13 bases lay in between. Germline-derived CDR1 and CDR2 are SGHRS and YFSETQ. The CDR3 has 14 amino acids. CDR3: CASSTGQWTYEQYF. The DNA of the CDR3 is TGCGCCAGCAGCACCGGACAGTGGACCTACGAGCAGTACTTC. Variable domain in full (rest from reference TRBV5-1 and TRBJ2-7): KAGVTQTPRYLIKTRGQQVTLSCSPISGHRSVSWYQQTPGQGLQFLFEYFSETQRNKGNFPGRFSGRQFSNSRSEMNVSTLELGDSALYLCASSTGQWTYEQYFGPGTRLTVT.

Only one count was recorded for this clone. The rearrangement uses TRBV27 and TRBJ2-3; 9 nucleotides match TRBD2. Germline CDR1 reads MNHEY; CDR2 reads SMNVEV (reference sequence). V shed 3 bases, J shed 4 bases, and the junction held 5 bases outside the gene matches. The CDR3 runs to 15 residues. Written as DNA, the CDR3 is TGTGCCAGCAGTTTTGTAGCGGGAGTCGCAGATACGCAGTATTTT. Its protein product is CASSFVAGVADTQYF.

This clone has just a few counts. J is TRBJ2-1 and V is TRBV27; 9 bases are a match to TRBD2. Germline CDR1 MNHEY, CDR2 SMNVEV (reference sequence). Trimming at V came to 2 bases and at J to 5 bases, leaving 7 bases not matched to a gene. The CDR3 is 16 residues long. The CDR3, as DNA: TGTGCCAGCAGTTTAGTTTCCGCGGGAGGGCACAATGAGCAGTTCTTC. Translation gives CASSLVSAGGHNEQFF.

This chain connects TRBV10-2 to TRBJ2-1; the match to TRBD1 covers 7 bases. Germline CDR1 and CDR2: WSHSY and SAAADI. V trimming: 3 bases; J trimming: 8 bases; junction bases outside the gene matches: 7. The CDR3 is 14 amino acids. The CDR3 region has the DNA TGCGCCAGCAGTGAATATCGGGACAGCTATGAGCAGTTCTTC. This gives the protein CASSEYRDSYEQFF.

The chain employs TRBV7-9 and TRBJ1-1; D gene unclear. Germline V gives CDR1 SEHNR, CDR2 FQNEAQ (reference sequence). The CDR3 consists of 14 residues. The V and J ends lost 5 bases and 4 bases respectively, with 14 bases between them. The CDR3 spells CASSPREAGTEAFF. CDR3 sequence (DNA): TGTGCCAGCAGCCCTCGGGAGGCAGGCACTGAAGCTTTCTTT.